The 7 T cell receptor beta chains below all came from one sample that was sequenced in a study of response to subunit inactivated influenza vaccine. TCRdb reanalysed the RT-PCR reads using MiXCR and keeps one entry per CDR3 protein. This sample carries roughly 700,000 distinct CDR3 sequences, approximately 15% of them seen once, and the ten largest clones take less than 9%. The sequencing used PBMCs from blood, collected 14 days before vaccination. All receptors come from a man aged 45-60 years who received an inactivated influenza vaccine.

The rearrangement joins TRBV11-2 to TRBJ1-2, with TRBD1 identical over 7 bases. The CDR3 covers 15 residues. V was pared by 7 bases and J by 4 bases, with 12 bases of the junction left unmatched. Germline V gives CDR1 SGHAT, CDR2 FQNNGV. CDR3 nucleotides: TGTGCCAGCAACAAGCTTAGGGGGCCCCGCTATGGCTACACCTTC. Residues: CASNKLRGPRYGYTF.

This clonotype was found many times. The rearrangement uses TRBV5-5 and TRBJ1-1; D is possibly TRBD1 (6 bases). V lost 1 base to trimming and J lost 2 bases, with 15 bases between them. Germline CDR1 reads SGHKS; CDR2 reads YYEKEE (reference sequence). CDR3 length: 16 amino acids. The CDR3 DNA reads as TGTGCCAGCAGCTTGTTTTCAGGGGTCAGAAACACTGAAGCTTTCTTT. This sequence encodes CASSLFSGVRNTEAFF. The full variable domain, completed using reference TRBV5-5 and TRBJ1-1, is DAGVTQSPTHLIKTRGQQVTLRCSPISGHKSVSWYQQVLGQGPQFIFQYYEKEERGRGNFPDRFSARQFPNYSSELNVNALLLGDSALYLCASSLFSGVRNTEAFFGQGTRLTVV.

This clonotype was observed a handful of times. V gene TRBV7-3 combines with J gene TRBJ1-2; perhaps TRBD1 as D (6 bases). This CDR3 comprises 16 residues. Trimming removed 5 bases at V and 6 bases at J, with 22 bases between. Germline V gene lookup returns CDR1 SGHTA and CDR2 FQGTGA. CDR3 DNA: TGTGCCAGCAGCGAAAGGGCGGGGGCGCCCTTCGATGGCTACACCTTC. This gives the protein CASSERAGAPFDGYTF.

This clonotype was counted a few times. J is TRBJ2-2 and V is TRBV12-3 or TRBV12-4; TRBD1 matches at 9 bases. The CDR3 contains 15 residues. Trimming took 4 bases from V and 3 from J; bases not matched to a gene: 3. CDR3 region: CASSWGTGYTGELFF. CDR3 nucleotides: TGTGCCAGCAGTTGGGGGACAGGGTACACCGGGGAGCTGTTTTTT.

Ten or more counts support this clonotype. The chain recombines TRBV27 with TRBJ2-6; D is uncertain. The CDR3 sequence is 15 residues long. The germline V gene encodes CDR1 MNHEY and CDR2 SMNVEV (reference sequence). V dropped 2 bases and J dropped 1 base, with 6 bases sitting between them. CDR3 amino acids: CASSLRRSGANVLTF. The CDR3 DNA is TGTGCCAGCAGTTTAAGGAGATCTGGGGCCAACGTCCTGACTTTC.

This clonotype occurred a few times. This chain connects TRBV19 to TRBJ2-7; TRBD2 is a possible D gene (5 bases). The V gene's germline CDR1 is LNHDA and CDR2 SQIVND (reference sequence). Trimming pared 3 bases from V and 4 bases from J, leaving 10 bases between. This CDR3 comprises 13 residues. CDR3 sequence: CASSMRSGYEQYF. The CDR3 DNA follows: TGTGCCAGTAGTATGAGGTCGGGGTACGAGCAGTACTTC.

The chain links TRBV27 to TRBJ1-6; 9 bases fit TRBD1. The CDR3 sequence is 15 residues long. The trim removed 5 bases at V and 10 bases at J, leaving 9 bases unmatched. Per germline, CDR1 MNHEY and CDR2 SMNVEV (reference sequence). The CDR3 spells CASSQTGGAGSPLHF. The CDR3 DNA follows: TGTGCCAGCAGTCAAACAGGGGGCGCTGGGTCACCCCTCCACTTT.